By frequency in the sample, the clone carrying this TCR beta chain is large (0.1 to 1%). Its specificity is not known. Every cDNA TCR molecule received its own unique molecular identifier. Via MiXCR, TCRdb re-called the 5' RACE reads, giving one row per CDR3 protein. Among 9,000 or so distinct CDR3 sequences listed, 2.9% were seen once. The data derive from a study of spatial heterogeneity in lung cancer. Study information: On average, each unique TCR and UMI combination appeared more than ten times in raw reads. Study conclusions and caveats: Tumor mutation counts were tracked by expanded intratumoral alpha and beta TCR counts.

CDR1 MNHEY and CDR2 SVGAGI come from the germline V gene. Losses at the gene ends were 0 bases for V and 0 bases for J; bases not matched to a gene: 2. This CDR3 is built from 15 residues. Specified time point: sample taken at primary tumor resection. The donors comprised about 70 untreated early-stage non-small cell lung cancer patients. The V gene is TRBV6-5, the J gene TRBJ2-7; 7 positions match TRBD2. The starting material was lung tumor tissue, obtained at surgery. This TCR came from a male donor with early-stage non-small cell lung cancer. CDR3 amino acids: CASSYSWTSSYEQYF. CDR3 DNA sequence: TGTGCCAGCAGTTACTCTTGGACTAGCTCCTACGAGCAGTACTTC.